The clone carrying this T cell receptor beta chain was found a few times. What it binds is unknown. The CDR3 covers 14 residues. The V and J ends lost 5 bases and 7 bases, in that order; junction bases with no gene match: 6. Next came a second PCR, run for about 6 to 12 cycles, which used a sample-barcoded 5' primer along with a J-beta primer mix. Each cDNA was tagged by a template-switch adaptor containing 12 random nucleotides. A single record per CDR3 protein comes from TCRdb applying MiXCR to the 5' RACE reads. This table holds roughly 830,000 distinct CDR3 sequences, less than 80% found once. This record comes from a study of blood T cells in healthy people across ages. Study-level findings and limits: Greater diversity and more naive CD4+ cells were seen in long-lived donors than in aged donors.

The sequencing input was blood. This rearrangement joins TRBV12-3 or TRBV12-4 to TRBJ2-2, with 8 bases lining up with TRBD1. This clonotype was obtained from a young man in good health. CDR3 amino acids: CASSPGQGSGELFF. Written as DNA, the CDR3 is TGTGCCAGCAGTCCTGGACAGGGCAGCGGGGAGCTGTTTTTT.